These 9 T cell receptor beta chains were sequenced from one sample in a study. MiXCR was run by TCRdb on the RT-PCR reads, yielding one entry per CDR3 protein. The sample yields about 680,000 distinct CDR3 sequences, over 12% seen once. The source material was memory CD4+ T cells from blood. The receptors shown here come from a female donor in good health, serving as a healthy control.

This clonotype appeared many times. CDR3 residues: CATSDSLGTGDTQYF. CDR3 DNA sequence: TGTGCCACCAGTGATTCATTAGGGACGGGAGATACGCAGTATTTT. The V gene is TRBV24-1, the J gene TRBJ2-3; possibly TRBD1 or TRBD2 for D (5 bases each). CDR1 and CDR2 from the germline V gene are KGHDR and SFDVKD. The length of the CDR3 is 15 residues. Between the trimmed V and J ends, which lost 2 bases and 5 bases, there was a span of 13 bases.

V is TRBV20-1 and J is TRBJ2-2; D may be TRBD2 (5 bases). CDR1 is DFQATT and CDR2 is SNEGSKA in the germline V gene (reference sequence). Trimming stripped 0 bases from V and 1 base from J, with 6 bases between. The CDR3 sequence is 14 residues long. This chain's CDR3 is CSARDRGNTGELFF. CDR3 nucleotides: TGCAGTGCTAGAGATCGGGGGAACACCGGGGAGCTGTTTTTT.

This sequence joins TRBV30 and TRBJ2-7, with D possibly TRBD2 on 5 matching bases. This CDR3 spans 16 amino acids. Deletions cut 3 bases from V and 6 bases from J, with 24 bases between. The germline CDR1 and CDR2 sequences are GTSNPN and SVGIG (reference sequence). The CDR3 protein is CAWSYGNRLILREQYF. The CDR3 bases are TGTGCCTGGAGCTACGGGAATCGACTAATTTTACGCGAGCAGTACTTC.

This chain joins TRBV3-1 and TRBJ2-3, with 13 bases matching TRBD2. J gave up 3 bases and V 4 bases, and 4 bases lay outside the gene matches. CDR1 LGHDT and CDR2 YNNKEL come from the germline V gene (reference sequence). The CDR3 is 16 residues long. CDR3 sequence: CASSPWTSGRTDTQYF. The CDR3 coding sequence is TGTGCCAGCAGCCCTTGGACTAGCGGGAGAACAGATACGCAGTATTTT.

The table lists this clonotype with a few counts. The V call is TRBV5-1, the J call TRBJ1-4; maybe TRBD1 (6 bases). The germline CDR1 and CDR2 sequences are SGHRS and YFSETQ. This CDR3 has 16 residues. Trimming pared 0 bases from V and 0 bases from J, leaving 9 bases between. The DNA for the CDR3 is TGCGCCAGCAGCTTGGACAGGGCGGCAACTAATGAAAAACTGTTTTTT. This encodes CASSLDRAATNEKLFF.

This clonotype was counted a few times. This CDR3 reads CAISESLATEKTGELFF. The DNA of the CDR3 is TGTGCCATCAGTGAGTCTCTTGCGACAGAGAAAACCGGGGAGCTGTTTTTT. The chain has TRBV10-3 and TRBJ2-2, with D possibly TRBD1 on 5 matching bases. With 0 bases removed from V and 5 bases from J, the gap between germline ends came to 16 bases. The CDR3 covers 17 residues. Looked up from germline, CDR1 is ENHRY and CDR2 is SYGVKD.

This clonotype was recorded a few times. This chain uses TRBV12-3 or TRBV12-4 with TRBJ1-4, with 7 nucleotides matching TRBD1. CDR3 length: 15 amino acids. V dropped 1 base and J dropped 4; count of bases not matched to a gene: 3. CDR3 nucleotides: TGTGCCAGCAGTTTAGGACAGGGAAATAATGAAAAACTGTTTTTT. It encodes CASSLGQGNNEKLFF.

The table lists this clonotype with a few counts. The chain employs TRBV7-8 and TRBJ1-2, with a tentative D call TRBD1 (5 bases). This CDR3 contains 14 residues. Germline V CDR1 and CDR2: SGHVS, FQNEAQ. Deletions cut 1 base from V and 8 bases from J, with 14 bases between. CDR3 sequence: CASSLEQGMYGYTF. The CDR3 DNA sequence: TGTGCCAGCAGCTTAGAGCAGGGAATGTACGGCTACACCTTC.

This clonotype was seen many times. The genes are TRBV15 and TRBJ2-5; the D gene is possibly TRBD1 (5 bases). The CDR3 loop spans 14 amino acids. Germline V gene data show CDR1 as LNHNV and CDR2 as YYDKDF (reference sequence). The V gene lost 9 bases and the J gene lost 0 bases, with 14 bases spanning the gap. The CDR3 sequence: CATTKGINQETQYF. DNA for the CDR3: TGTGCCACTACTAAGGGGATAAACCAAGAGACCCAGTACTTC.